The rows below give T cell receptor beta chains drawn from one sample of a study of blood T cell repertoires in COVID-19. The assay was immunoSEQ multiplex PCR, and TCRdb's table has in-frame clones only and misses some. The sample consists of some 200,000 clones, about 80% of them appearing once. The specimen was PBMCs or T cells enriched from blood (not recorded which). These receptors came from a woman aged 50 to 65 who had been exposed to COVID-19. Each CDR3 is given with its conserved first and last residue. D genes are given only for firm matches. Size tells how often a clone was seen (once, few, many) or the class of an expanded clone, and some rows leave it out.

TRBJ2-3 TRBD2 . TRBV6-2/TRBV6-3 TGTGCCAGCAGTTACCGGCGGACTAGCGGCCTCGGGAGCACAGATACGCAGTATTTT CASSYRRTSGLGSTDTQYF
TRBJ1-3 . few TRBV5-1 TGCGCCAGCAGCTTGGCGGGATTCTCTGGAAACACCATATATTTT CASSLAGFSGNTIYF
TRBJ1-4 . . TRBV19 TGTGCCAGCGCGATCTACAGAGCAACTAATGAAAAACTGTTTTTT CASAIYRATNEKLFF
TRBJ2-7 . . TRBV7-9 TGTGCCAGCAGTTTGGAGGAGCGGTCCTACGAGCAGTACTTC CASSLEERSYEQYF
TRBJ1-1 . . TRBV27 TGTGCCAGCAGTCCGTTGACAGGCGGAAACACTGAAGCTTTCTTT CASSPLTGGNTEAFF
TRBJ1-3 . . TRBV11-2 TGTGCCAGCAGCTTAAACTCGAACTCTGGAAACACCATATATTTT CASSLNSNSGNTIYF
TRBJ1-1 TRBD1 . TRBV5-4 TGTGCCAGCAGCTTGGAGGGGGCCTTGAACACTGAAGCTTTCTTT CASSLEGALNTEAFF
TRBJ1-1 TRBD1 . TRBV7-2 TGTGCCAGCAGCTCCCAGGGGGCTTACACTGAAGCTTTCTTT CASSSQGAYTEAFF
TRBJ2-1 TRBD2 . TRBV5-1 TGCGCCAGTTCGGGACTATCTTTCTACAATGAGCAGTTCTTC CASSGLSFYNEQFF
TRBJ1-2 TRBD1 . TRBV11-2 TGTGCCAGCAGCTCACTCACAGGGGGGGGATTGCGTGGCTACACCTTC CASSSLTGGGLRGYTF
TRBJ2-7 TRBD1 . TRBV13 TGTGCCAGCAGCTTGTACAGGGGACCCTCCTACGAGCAGTACTTC CASSLYRGPSYEQYF
TRBJ2-1 TRBD1 . TRBV24-1 TGTGCCACCAGTGGCCCACAGGGGACCTACAATGAGCAGTTCTTC CATSGPQGTYNEQFF
TRBJ2-3 . once TRBV5-4 TGTGCCAGCAGCTTTCCGCAGGGGACAGATACGCAGTATTTT CASSFPQGTDTQYF
TRBJ2-5 TRBD2 once TRBV2 TGTGCCAGCATGAGGGAGTATGGCGGGGGAGAGACCCAGTACTTC CASMREYGGGETQYF
TRBJ2-3 . . TRBV9 TGTGCCAGCAGGCAAACAGGTACAGATACGCAGTATTTT CASRQTGTDTQYF
TRBJ1-1 . . TRBV6-1 TGTGCCAGCAGTCAAGGGGGGGGGCGGCTCAACACTGAAGCTTTCTTT CASSQGGGRLNTEAFF
TRBJ2-5 . once TRBV5-4 TGTGCCAGCAGCTTGGGGCTTGGAGAGACCCAGTACTTC CASSLGLGETQYF
TRBJ2-7 TRBD1 . TRBV24-1 TGTGCCACCAGTGATCCCGGGACAGGGTACAGCGAGCAGTACTTC CATSDPGTGYSEQYF
TRBJ2-2 . . TRBV27 TGTGCCAGCAGTCTTCGCCTAGCGACATTTAACACCGGGGAGCTGTTTTTT CASSLRLATFNTGELFF
TRBJ2-7 TRBD1 . TRBV12-5 TGTGCTAGTGGCCTGAGGGGACAGGGCTACGAGCAGTACTTC CASGLRGQGYEQYF
TRBJ2-1 . . TRBV9 TGTGCCAGCAGCGTGGCCCAGGGGCGGGTAGACTACAATGAGCAGTTCTTC CASSVAQGRVDYNEQFF
TRBJ2-2 . many TRBV6-6 TGTGCCGCCTCAGGGTCATTCACCGGGGAGCTGTTTTTT CAASGSFTGELFF
TRBJ1-2 . . TRBV5-1 TGCGCCAGCAGCTTGGTAACAGGGAAAGATGGCTACACCTTC CASSLVTGKDGYTF
TRBJ1-6 . . TRBV27 TGTGCCAGCAGTTCGGGGAGCTCCTATAATTCACCCCTCCACTTT CASSSGSSYNSPLHF
TRBJ2-1 TRBD2 few TRBV29-1 TGCAGCGTTACAGCGGGGCGAGACGGTGAGCAGTTCTTC CSVTAGRDGEQFF
TRBJ1-1 . . TRBV5-8 TGTGCCAGCAGCTCGGGGTGGATAGGGACTGAAGCTTTCTTT CASSSGWIGTEAFF
TRBJ1-1 . . TRBV27 TGTGCCAGCGTTAGGTACAGTGAAGCTTTCTTT CASVRYSEAFF
TRBJ1-5 . once TRBV6-1 TGTGCCAGCAGTGAAGCCCCAAGGGGGGGAGGCCCGCCCCAGCATTTT CASSEAPRGGGPPQHF
TRBJ2-1 . . TRBV4-2 TGTGCCAGCAGCCAGTGGGTTAGCAGCAATGAGCAGTTCTTC CASSQWVSSNEQFF
TRBJ1-1 . . TRBV5-1 TGCGCCAGCAGCTTGCAGACATCGAACACTGAAGCTTTCTTT CASSLQTSNTEAFF
TRBJ1-6 . once TRBV7-9 TGTGCCAGCAGCTTAGTGAGACCTGGGCGGGAATCACCCCTCCACTTT CASSLVRPGRESPLHF
TRBJ2-3 . few TRBV20-1 TGCAGTGCTGGGGGGGATACGCAGTATTTT CSAGGDTQYF